These T cell receptor beta chains were read from a single sample in a study of blood T cell repertoires in COVID-19. Libraries were prepared by immunoSEQ multiplex PCR; TCRdb keeps only in-frame clonotypes and omits some of them. Of about 120,000 clones detected, approximately 87% appear once; the ten largest clones hold approximately 2%. Sequencing input: peripheral blood. The receptors shown here come from a woman aged 45-65 years with acute or convalescent COVID-19. Each CDR3 is given with its conserved first and last residue. The D gene is left open where the match is weak. Clone size is given for some rows only: seen once, a few or many times, or a class if the clone is expanded.

TRBD1	TRBJ1-4	TRBV5-1	18	.	CASSFAADRGPANEKLFF	TGCGCCAGCAGCTTTGCTGCGGACAGGGGACCCGCTAATGAAAAACTGTTTTTT
TRBD2	TRBJ2-1	TRBV4-3	16	.	CASSHRNSGRANEQFF	TGCGCCAGCAGCCACCGCAATAGCGGGAGGGCCAATGAGCAGTTCTTC
TRBD1	TRBJ1-2	TRBV30	14	.	CATPGQGPVWAYTF	TGTGCCACACCAGGACAGGGGCCTGTGTGGGCGTACACCTTC
.	TRBJ2-7	TRBV21-1	17	.	CASSKGADRFPPYEQYF	TGTGCCAGCAGCAAAGGGGCAGACAGGTTTCCTCCCTACGAGCAGTACTTC
.	TRBJ1-5	TRBV6-6	14	.	CASSGQPVGQPQHF	TGTGCCAGCAGTGGACAGCCGGTGGGCCAGCCCCAGCATTTT
.	TRBJ2-5	TRBV27	16	.	CASVITTDRYQETQYF	TGTGCCAGCGTAATCACGACAGACCGATACCAAGAGACCCAGTACTTC
TRBD1	TRBJ1-1	TRBV5-1	15	.	CASSRTGGGYTEAFF	TGCGCCAGCAGCCGGACAGGGGGCGGGTACACTGAAGCTTTCTTT
TRBD1	TRBJ2-5	TRBV15	14	.	CATSLRDSSETQYF	TGTGCCACCAGCCTTAGGGACAGTTCGGAGACCCAGTACTTC
TRBD1	TRBJ1-3	TRBV3-1/TRBV3-2	20	.	CASSQDRDRGRELDGNTIYF	TGTGCCAGCAGCCAAGACCGGGACAGGGGGCGAGAACTGGATGGAAACACCATATATTTT
.	TRBJ1-5	TRBV19	11	.	CASSMEGPKHF	TGTGCCAGTAGTATGGAGGGCCCCAAGCATTTT
TRBD2	TRBJ2-1	TRBV5-1	16	.	CASSFPLAGGQNEQFF	TGCGCCAGCAGCTTCCCTCTAGCGGGGGGGCAGAATGAGCAGTTCTTC
.	TRBJ1-2	TRBV6-6	14	.	CASRRGTQSYGYTF	TGTGCCAGCAGAAGAGGGACTCAGTCATATGGCTACACCTTC
.	TRBJ1-3	TRBV4-1	15	.	CASSRGGISGNTIYF	TGCGCCAGCAGCCGAGGGGGAATCTCTGGAAACACCATATATTTT
TRBD2	TRBJ2-7	TRBV3-1/TRBV3-2	12	.	CASSLAGVEQYF	TGTGCCAGCAGCCTAGCGGGAGTCGAGCAGTACTTC
.	TRBJ2-2	TRBV27	15	once	CASSSVGGASGELFF	TGTGCCAGCAGTTCGGTGGGGGGGGCGTCCGGGGAGCTGTTTTTT
.	TRBJ1-1	TRBV12-3/TRBV12-4	12	.	CASSPQRVEAFF	TGTGCCAGCAGTCCCCAGCGGGTTGAAGCTTTCTTT
TRBD1	TRBJ2-3	TRBV5-5	13	.	CASSGTGADTQYF	TGTGCCAGCAGCGGGACAGGGGCGGATACGCAGTATTTT
.	TRBJ1-3	TRBV3-1/TRBV3-2	15	once	CASSPRMEGGNTIYF	TGTGCCAGCAGCCCCCGGATGGAGGGTGGAAACACCATATATTTT
TRBD2	TRBJ2-3	TRBV19	16	.	CASSSGLAGGWDTQYF	TGTGCCAGTTCTAGTGGACTAGCGGGAGGGTGGGATACGCAGTATTTT
TRBD1	TRBJ1-5	TRBV19	16	once	CASVTPGQGYRQPQHF	TGTGCCAGTGTTACCCCGGGACAGGGGTATCGTCAGCCCCAGCATTTT
.	TRBJ1-1	TRBV30	13	.	CAWSVHRNTEAFF	TGTGCCTGGAGTGTACATCGGAACACTGAAGCTTTCTTT
TRBD1	TRBJ1-3	TRBV6-6	16	.	CASSPDRGLAGNTIYF	TGTGCCAGCAGTCCAGACAGGGGTCTGGCTGGAAACACCATATATTTT
TRBD1	TRBJ1-3	TRBV6-5	14	.	CASSRQGVGNTIYF	TGTGCCAGCAGTCGCCAGGGGGTTGGAAACACCATATATTTT
.	TRBJ2-3	TRBV5-4	14	.	CASSLVGAGDTQYF	TGTGCCAGCAGCTTGGTGGGCGCTGGAGATACGCAGTATTTT
.	TRBJ2-7	TRBV4-3	14	.	CASSLRLASNEQYF	TGCGCCAGCAGCCTCCGACTCGCCTCCAACGAGCAGTACTTC
TRBD1	TRBJ1-5	TRBV18	15	.	CASSPSRGSTIPQHF	TGTGCCAGCTCACCTTCCAGGGGGTCAACGATACCCCAGCATTTT
.	TRBJ1-1	TRBV6-4	14	.	CASRAGVHGAEAFF	TGTGCCAGCAGAGCCGGGGTCCATGGCGCTGAAGCTTTCTTT
.	TRBJ1-1	TRBV11-2	14	few	CATKIQSGVIGAFF	TGTGCCACGAAGATCCAATCCGGGGTAATAGGAGCTTTCTTT
TRBD1	TRBJ1-2	TRBV19	15	.	CASSQGGSGNYGYTF	TGTGCCAGTAGTCAAGGGGGCTCGGGCAACTATGGCTACACCTTC
TRBD2	TRBJ2-1	TRBV9	14	once	CASKGTGGRDEQFF	TGTGCCAGCAAGGGGACGGGAGGTCGCGATGAGCAGTTCTTC
.	TRBJ2-3	TRBV27	14	.	CASRLQASTDTQYF	TGTGCCAGCAGACTTCAGGCTTCCACAGATACGCAGTATTTT
TRBD2	TRBJ2-3	TRBV10-3	14	.	CAINRREDTDTQYF	TGTGCCATCAATCGGCGGGAGGACACAGATACGCAGTATTTT
TRBD1	TRBJ1-2	TRBV19	14	.	CASAWRGQGAGYTF	TGTGCCAGTGCCTGGAGGGGGCAGGGAGCTGGCTACACCTTC
.	TRBJ1-5	TRBV7-2	15	.	CASSFEGAVYQPQHF	TGTGCCAGCAGCTTTGAGGGTGCGGTGTATCAGCCCCAGCATTTT
.	TRBJ2-2	TRBV7-9	16	.	CASSHLDSPLTGELFF	TGTGCCAGCAGCCATCTCGACAGCCCGCTCACCGGGGAGCTGTTTTTT
TRBD1	TRBJ2-5	TRBV5-1	14	.	CASSYGQGQETQYF	TGCGCCAGCAGCTACGGACAGGGGCAAGAGACCCAGTACTTC
.	TRBJ1-3	TRBV4-3	15	many	CASSQDLGSGNTIYF	TGCGCCAGCAGCCAAGATCTCGGCTCTGGAAACACCATATATTTT
.	TRBJ1-2	TRBV5-4	15	.	CASRGWQERGYGYTF	TGTGCCAGCAGAGGTTGGCAAGAGCGAGGCTATGGCTACACCTTC
.	TRBJ1-2	TRBV29-1	13	.	CSVGVGADYGYTF	TGCAGCGTTGGTGTGGGGGCCGACTATGGCTACACCTTC
TRBD2	TRBJ2-7	TRBV29-1	13	.	CSVEASGSNEQYF	TGCAGCGTTGAGGCTAGCGGGAGCAACGAGCAGTACTTC
TRBD1	TRBJ2-3	TRBV18	15	.	CASSPRDSSSGTQYF	TGTGCCAGCTCACCACGGGACAGCTCTTCAGGAACGCAGTATTTT
TRBD1	TRBJ1-5	TRBV27	15	.	CASRGLNRGREPQHF	TGTGCCAGCAGAGGCCTGAACAGGGGGAGGGAGCCCCAGCATTTT
TRBD1	TRBJ1-6	TRBV7-9	16	.	CASSLIWTGMNSPLHF	TGTGCCAGCAGCTTAATCTGGACAGGGATGAATTCACCCCTCCACTTT
.	TRBJ2-3	TRBV7-6	15	.	CASSFSGPSTDTQYF	TGTGCCAGCAGCTTTAGCGGACCTAGCACAGATACGCAGTATTTT
.	TRBJ1-1	TRBV23-1	17	.	CASSQLGAGTVNTEAFF	TGCGCCAGCAGTCAATTAGGGGCGGGGACGGTGAACACTGAAGCTTTCTTT
TRBD1	TRBJ1-2	TRBV7-6	15	.	CASSPGTGGAYGYTF	TGTGCCAGCAGCCCAGGGACAGGGGGCGCCTATGGCTACACCTTC
TRBD1	TRBJ2-7	TRBV7-2	15	.	CASSLGQGMAYEQYF	TGTGCCAGCAGCTTAGGACAGGGGATGGCCTACGAGCAGTACTTC
TRBD1	TRBJ2-3	TRBV2	14	.	CASSGTGLPDTQYF	TGTGCCAGCAGTGGGACAGGGTTACCAGATACGCAGTATTTT
TRBD1	TRBJ1-1	TRBV7-3	13	few	CASSGTGGSEAFF	TGTGCCAGCAGCGGGACAGGTGGATCTGAAGCTTTCTTT
.	TRBJ1-2	TRBV6-5	14	.	CASRLQGANYGYTF	TGTGCCAGCAGATTACAGGGCGCTAACTATGGCTACACCTTC
TRBD1	TRBJ2-7	TRBV5-4	15	.	CASSYGGQRSYEQYF	TGTGCCAGCAGCTATGGGGGACAGCGCTCCTACGAGCAGTACTTC
TRBD1	TRBJ1-4	TRBV11-2	16	.	CASSQNRGSTNEKLFF	TGTGCCAGCAGTCAAAACAGGGGCTCAACTAATGAAAAACTGTTTTTT
.	TRBJ2-1	TRBV15	16	.	CATSSGTTPRDNEQFF	TGTGCCACCAGCAGTGGGACAACCCCCAGGGACAATGAGCAGTTCTTC
TRBD2	TRBJ2-5	TRBV7-2	14	.	CASSPLAGVETQYF	TGTGCCAGCAGCCCACTAGCGGGAGTAGAGACCCAGTACTTC
.	TRBJ1-5	TRBV4-1	14	.	CASSPTGSNQPQHF	TGCGCCAGCAGCCCCACCGGTAGCAATCAGCCCCAGCATTTT
.	TRBJ2-7	TRBV5-6	17	.	CASSQEAKGRWSYEQYF	TGTGCCAGCAGCCAGGAGGCTAAGGGGAGGTGGTCCTACGAGCAGTACTTC
TRBD1	TRBJ2-1	TRBV9	15	.	CASSGVSTGSDEQFF	TGTGCCAGCAGCGGAGTTTCGACAGGGAGTGATGAGCAGTTCTTC
TRBD2	TRBJ2-2	TRBV18	16	.	CASSPRLAVNTGELFF	TGTGCCAGCTCACCAAGGCTAGCGGTGAACACCGGGGAGCTGTTTTTT